Here is one TCR beta chain with its context. The antigen is not known. TCRdb keeps only in-frame clones here, not all; method: immunoSEQ multiplex PCR. The data hold tens of thousands of clones, with roughly 73% observed a single time. This entry is derived from a study of T cells in tumors after PD-1 blockade. Whole-study results and caveats: Peripheral recruitment is suggested, as some novel exhausted tumor clones were in pre-treatment blood.

The CDR3 has 16 amino acids. V trimming: 7 bases; J trimming: 1 base; junction bases outside the gene matches: 11. Germline CDR1 WSHSY, CDR2 SAAADI. This clonotype originated in a human donor with basal cell carcinoma. The sequences come from PBMCs, collected before anti-PD-1 treatment. J is TRBJ2-7 and V is TRBV10-2; 9 nucleotides align to TRBD2. The CDR3 region is CASMRLAAAASYEQYF. The CDR3 DNA follows: TGCGCCAGCATGAGACTAGCGGCAGCTGCTTCCTACGAGCAGTACTTC.